One sample yielded the 15 T cell receptor beta chains listed below, sequenced in a study of control samples from healthy donors and cancer patients. Sequencing was performed with immunoSEQ multiplex PCR; in TCRdb, only in-frame clones are kept and a portion is missing. Seen here are 110,000 to 150,000 clones, around 94% observed once, and the top ten hold around 13%. Sequencing was carried out using blood. Receptors originate from a man aged 35-49 years in good health.

The CDR3 loop reads CASSSLQGSNQPQHF. CDR3 nucleotide sequence: TGTGCCAGCAGCTCCCTGCAGGGGAGCAATCAGCCCCAGCATTTT. The rearrangement joins TRBV7-2 to TRBJ1-5, with D possibly matching TRBD1 (6 bases). The germline gives CDR1 SGHTA, CDR2 FQGNSA. This CDR3 has 15 residues. Trimming stripped 4 bases from V and 1 base from J, with 11 bases between.

This sequence joins TRBV6-5 and TRBJ1-3, with D uncertain. Trimming stripped 5 bases from V and 0 bases from J, with 8 bases between. Germline CDR1 MNHEY, CDR2 SVGAGI. The CDR3 consists of 14 residues. In nucleotides, the CDR3 is TGTGCCAGCAGTATGAGCTACTCTGGAAACACCATATATTTT. As protein: CASSMSYSGNTIYF.

V and J are TRBV13 and TRBJ2-7; no clear D. This CDR3 has 14 amino acids. Trimming shortened V by 5 bases and J by 2 bases, and 13 bases separated the two germline ends. From germline, CDR1 is PRHDT and CDR2 FYEKMQ (reference sequence). This CDR3 is CASSGSGVAYEQYF. Written as DNA, the CDR3 is TGTGCCAGCAGCGGTAGTGGGGTAGCCTACGAGCAGTACTTC.

This clone occurred once. J is TRBJ1-2 and V is TRBV5-4; a possible D gene is TRBD1 (5 bases). The germline V gene has CDR1 SGHNT and CDR2 YYREEE (reference sequence). This CDR3 comprises 13 residues. With 2 bases removed from V and 4 bases from J, the gap between germline ends came to 9 bases. The chain's CDR3 is CASSLGRGYGYTF. CDR3 coding DNA: TGTGCCAGCAGCTTAGGAAGGGGCTATGGCTACACCTTC.

The DNA of the CDR3 is TGCGCCAGCAGCCAACTCGGGCTAAGGGAGCAGTACTTC. Its protein is CASSQLGLREQYF. The V and J genes are TRBV4-1 and TRBJ2-7; D unresolved. This CDR3 has 13 residues. The V end was cut by 2 bases, the J end by 7 bases, with 12 bases between. Germline lookup yields CDR1 MGHRA and CDR2 YSYEKL.

The rearrangement uses TRBV9 and TRBJ1-1; D is unresolved. CDR3 length equals 14 residues. Per germline, CDR1 SGDLS and CDR2 YYNGEE. V gave up 4 bases and J gave up 0 bases, with 10 bases separating them. DNA of the CDR3: TGTGCCAGCAGCCCTCAGTCTATGAACACTGAAGCTTTCTTT. Its protein product is CASSPQSMNTEAFF.

The genes are TRBV2 and TRBJ1-6, with unresolved D. The CDR3 has 18 amino acids. From germline, CDR1 is SNHLY and CDR2 FYNNEI. V was trimmed by 10 bases and J by 0 bases, leaving 22 bases between them. The CDR3, as DNA: TGTGCCACCTCCCCCGGGCAGTTCTCGAGCTCCTATAATTCACCCCTCCACTTT. Protein product: CATSPGQFSSSYNSPLHF.

The J gene is TRBJ2-3, the V gene TRBV9, with D perhaps matching TRBD1 or TRBD2 (5 bases each). This CDR3 region has 16 residues. Trimming pared 0 bases from V and 2 bases from J, leaving 13 bases between. The germline V gene has CDR1 SGDLS and CDR2 YYNGEE. CDR3 amino acids: CASSVGGTTLTDTQYF. CDR3 in DNA: TGTGCCAGCAGCGTAGGGGGGACCACCCTCACAGATACGCAGTATTTT.

This chain uses TRBV5-1 with TRBJ2-7; D could derive from TRBD1 or TRBD2 (6 bases each). The CDR3 spans 14 residues. V lost 0 bases to trimming and J lost 7 bases, with 14 bases between them. CDR1 SGHRS and CDR2 YFSETQ come from the germline V gene. The CDR3 sequence is CASSLDRAGGEQYF. Here the CDR3 DNA reads TGCGCCAGCAGCTTGGACAGGGCCGGGGGAGAGCAGTACTTC.

The chain is built from TRBV29-1 and TRBJ1-4, with 12 bases matching TRBD1. Trimming took 7 bases from V and 7 from J; bases not matched to a gene: 7. Germline CDR1 and CDR2: SQVTM and ANQGSEA. The CDR3 loop spans 14 amino acids. The CDR3 region has the DNA TGCAGCGCACGGGACAGGGGGCGGGTTGAAAAACTGTTTTTT. The encoded protein is CSARDRGRVEKLFF.

The genes are TRBV7-8 and TRBJ1-6, with unresolved D. Germline CDR1 reads SGHVS; CDR2 reads FQNEAQ. CDR3 size: 16 residues. Trimming cost V 3 bases and J 5 bases, with 14 bases left between them. In DNA form, the CDR3 reads TGTGCCAGCAGCTTTCCCCGGTTGCAGGATAATTCACCCCTCCACTTT. Protein sequence: CASSFPRLQDNSPLHF.

V is TRBV27 and J is TRBJ2-1, with 9 nucleotides matching TRBD2. V shed 10 bases and J 4 bases; nucleotides not matched to a gene: 8. The CDR3 spans 14 residues. CDR1 and CDR2 (germline): MNHEY, SMNVEV (reference sequence). The CDR3 protein is CATLGTSNYNEQFF. In nucleotides, the CDR3 is TGTGCCACCCTCGGGACTAGCAATTACAATGAGCAGTTCTTC.

The chain employs TRBV6-2 or TRBV6-3 and TRBJ1-1; 8 bases align to TRBD1. Germline CDR1 MNHEY, CDR2 SVGEGT. The CDR3 is 15 residues long. The V gene end was trimmed by 6 bases and the J gene end by 1 base; junction bases not matched to a gene: 7. The CDR3 loop reads CASSHPQGANTEAFF. DNA for the CDR3: TGTGCCAGCAGCCACCCCCAGGGGGCGAACACTGAAGCTTTCTTT.

This clone was picked up one time. J is TRBJ1-4 and V is TRBV12-3 or TRBV12-4, with D perhaps matching TRBD1 (5 bases). Trimming pared 5 bases from V and 14 bases from J, leaving 12 bases between. The CDR3 contains 11 residues. The CDR3 nucleotides are TGTGCCAGCAGTACGGGGCATTGGCTGTTTTTT. Translation: CASSTGHWLFF.

The V and J genes are TRBV6-6 and TRBJ2-7, with D possibly being TRBD1 (6 bases). Between the trimmed V and J ends, which lost 7 bases and 5 bases, there was a span of 12 bases. The germline V gene has CDR1 MNHNY and CDR2 SVGAGI (reference sequence). This CDR3 has 12 amino acids. CDR3 DNA sequence: TGTGCCAGCACCAACCACAGGGACGAGCAGTACTTC. This gives the protein CASTNHRDEQYF.